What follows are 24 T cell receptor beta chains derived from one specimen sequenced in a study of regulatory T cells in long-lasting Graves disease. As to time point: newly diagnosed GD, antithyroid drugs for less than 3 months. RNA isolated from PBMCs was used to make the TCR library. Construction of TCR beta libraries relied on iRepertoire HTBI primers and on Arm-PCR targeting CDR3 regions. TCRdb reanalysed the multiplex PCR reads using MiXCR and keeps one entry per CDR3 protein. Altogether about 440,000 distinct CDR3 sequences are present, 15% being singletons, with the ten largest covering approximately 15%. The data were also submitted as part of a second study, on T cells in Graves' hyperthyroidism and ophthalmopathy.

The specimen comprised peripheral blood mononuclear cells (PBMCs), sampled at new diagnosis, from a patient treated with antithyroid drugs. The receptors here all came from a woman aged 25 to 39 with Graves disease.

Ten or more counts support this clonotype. In DNA form, the CDR3 reads TGCAGCGTTGAACCGGACAGGGGGCGCTCAGAGACCCAGTACTTC. Its protein is CSVEPDRGRSETQYF. This chain uses TRBV29-1 with TRBJ2-5, with 11 bases fitting TRBD1. CDR1 and CDR2 from the germline V gene are SQVTM and ANQGSEA. V gave up 2 bases and J gave up 4 bases; unmatched junction bases: 6. The CDR3 is made up of 15 amino acids.

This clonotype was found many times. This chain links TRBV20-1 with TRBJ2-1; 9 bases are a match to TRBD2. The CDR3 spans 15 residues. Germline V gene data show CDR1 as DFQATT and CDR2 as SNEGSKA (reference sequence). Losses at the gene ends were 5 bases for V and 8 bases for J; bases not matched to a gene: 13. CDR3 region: CSAGGLAGIHDEQFF. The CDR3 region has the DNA TGCAGTGCTGGAGGGCTAGCGGGAATACACGATGAGCAGTTCTTC.

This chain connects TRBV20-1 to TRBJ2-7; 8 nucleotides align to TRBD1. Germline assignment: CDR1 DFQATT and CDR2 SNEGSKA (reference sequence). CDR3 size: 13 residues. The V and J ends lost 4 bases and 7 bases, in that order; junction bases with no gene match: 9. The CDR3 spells CSAIQGAFSEQYF. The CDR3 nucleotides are TGCAGTGCTATTCAGGGGGCCTTCTCAGAGCAGTACTTC.

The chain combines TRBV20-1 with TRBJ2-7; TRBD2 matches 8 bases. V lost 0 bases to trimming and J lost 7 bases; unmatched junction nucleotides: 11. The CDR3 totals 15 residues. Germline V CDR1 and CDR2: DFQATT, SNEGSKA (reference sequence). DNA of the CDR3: TGCAGTGCTAGAGAGAATAACGGGAGGGCCGGGGAGCAGTACTTC. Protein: CSARENNGRAGEQYF.

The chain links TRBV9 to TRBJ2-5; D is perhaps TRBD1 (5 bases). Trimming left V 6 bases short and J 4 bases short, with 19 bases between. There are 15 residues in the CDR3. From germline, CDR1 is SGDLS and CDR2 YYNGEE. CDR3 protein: CASTFSERRGETQYF. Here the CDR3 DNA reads TGTGCCAGCACCTTCTCAGAGCGAAGGGGAGAGACCCAGTACTTC.

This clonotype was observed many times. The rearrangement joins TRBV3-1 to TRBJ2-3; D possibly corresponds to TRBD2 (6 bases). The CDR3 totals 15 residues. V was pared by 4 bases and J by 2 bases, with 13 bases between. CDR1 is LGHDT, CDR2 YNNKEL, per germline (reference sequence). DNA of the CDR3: TGTGCCAGCAGCCTATGGGACTCCGCCACAGATACGCAGTATTTT. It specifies CASSLWDSATDTQYF.

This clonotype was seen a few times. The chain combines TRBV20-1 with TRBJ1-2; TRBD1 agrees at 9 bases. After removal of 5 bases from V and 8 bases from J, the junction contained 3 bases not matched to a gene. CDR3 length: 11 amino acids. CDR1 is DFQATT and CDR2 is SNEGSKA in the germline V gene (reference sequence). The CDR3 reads CSAGTGKGYTF. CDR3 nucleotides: TGCAGTGCTGGGACAGGGAAGGGCTACACCTTC.

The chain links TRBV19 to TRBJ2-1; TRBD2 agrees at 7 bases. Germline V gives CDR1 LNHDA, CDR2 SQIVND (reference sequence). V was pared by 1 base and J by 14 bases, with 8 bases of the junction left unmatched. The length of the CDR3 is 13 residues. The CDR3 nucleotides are TGTGCCAGTAGTATAGGGGGGGGGACGGTAGAGTTCTTC. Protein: CASSIGGGTVEFF.

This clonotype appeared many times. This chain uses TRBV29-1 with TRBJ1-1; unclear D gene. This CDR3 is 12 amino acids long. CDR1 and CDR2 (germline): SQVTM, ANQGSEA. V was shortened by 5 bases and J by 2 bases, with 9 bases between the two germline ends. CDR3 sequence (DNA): TGCAGCGTTCTCCAGGCCAACACTGAAGCTTTCTTT. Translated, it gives CSVLQANTEAFF.

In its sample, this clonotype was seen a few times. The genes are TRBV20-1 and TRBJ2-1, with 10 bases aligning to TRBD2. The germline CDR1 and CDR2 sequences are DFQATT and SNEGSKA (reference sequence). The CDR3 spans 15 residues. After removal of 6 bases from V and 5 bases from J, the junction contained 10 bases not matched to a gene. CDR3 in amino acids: CSAPRRTSGNNEQFF. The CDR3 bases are TGCAGTGCCCCTAGAAGGACTAGCGGAAACAATGAGCAGTTCTTC.

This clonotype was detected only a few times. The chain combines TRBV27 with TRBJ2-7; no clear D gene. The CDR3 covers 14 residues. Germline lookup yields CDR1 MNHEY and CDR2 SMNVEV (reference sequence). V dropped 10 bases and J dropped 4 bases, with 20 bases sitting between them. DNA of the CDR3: TGTGCCACGTCAACTACAGCTCCACCATACGAGCAGTACTTC. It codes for CATSTTAPPYEQYF.

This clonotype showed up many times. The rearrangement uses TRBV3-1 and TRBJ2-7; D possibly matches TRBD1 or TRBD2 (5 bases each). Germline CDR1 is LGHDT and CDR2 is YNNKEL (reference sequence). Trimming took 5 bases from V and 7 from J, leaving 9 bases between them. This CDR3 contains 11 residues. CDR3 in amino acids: CASSYEGEQYF. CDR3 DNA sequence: TGTGCCAGCAGCTACGAGGGGGAGCAGTACTTC.

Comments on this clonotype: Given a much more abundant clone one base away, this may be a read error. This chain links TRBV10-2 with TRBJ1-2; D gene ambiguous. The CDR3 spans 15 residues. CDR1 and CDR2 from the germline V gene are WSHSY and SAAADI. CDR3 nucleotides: TGCGCCAGCAGTTTCGCCAGGCCACTGCGCGATGGCCACACCTTC. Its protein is CASSFARPLRDGHTF.

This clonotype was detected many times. The CDR3: CASSPLAGGYETQYF. Written as DNA, the CDR3 is TGTGCCAGCAGTCCACTAGCGGGAGGGTACGAGACCCAGTACTTC. The chain carries TRBV12-3 or TRBV12-4 and TRBJ2-5; 13 nucleotides align to TRBD2. With V trimmed by 5 bases and J by 5 bases, 5 bases remained unmatched. The CDR3 spans 15 residues.

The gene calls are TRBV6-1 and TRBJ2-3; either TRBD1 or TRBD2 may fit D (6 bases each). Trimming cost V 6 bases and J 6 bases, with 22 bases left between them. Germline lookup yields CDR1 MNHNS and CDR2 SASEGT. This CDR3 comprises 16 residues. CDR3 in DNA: TGTGCCAGCAGACACGACTCATCTAGAGGGGGGGATACGCAGTATTTT. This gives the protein CASRHDSSRGGDTQYF.

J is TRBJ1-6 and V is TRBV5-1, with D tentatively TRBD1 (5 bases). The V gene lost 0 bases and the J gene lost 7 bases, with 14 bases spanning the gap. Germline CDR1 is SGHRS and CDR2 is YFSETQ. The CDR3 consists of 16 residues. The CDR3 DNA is TGCGCCAGCAGCTTGGAGTCAGGGAGTAGAAATTCACCCCTCCACTTT. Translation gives CASSLESGSRNSPLHF.

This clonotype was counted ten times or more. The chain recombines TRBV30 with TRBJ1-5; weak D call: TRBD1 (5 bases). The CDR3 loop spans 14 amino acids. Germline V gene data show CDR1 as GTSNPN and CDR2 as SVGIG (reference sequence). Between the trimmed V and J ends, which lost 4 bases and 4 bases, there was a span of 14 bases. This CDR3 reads CAWNQGLGNQPQHF. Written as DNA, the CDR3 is TGTGCCTGGAACCAGGGTTTGGGGAATCAGCCCCAGCATTTT. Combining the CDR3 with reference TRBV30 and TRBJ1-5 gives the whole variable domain SQTIHQWPATLVQPVGSPLSLECTVEGTSNPNLYWYRQAAGRGLQLLFYSVGIGQISSEVPQNLSASRPQDRQFILSSKKLLLSDSGFYLCAWNQGLGNQPQHFGDGTRLSIL.

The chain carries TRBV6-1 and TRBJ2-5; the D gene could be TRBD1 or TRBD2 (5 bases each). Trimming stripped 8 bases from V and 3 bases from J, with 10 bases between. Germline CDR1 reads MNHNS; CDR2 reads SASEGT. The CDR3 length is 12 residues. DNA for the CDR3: TGTGCCAGCGGGGGACCAAAAGAGACCCAGTACTTC. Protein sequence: CASGGPKETQYF.

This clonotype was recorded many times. The CDR3, as DNA: TGTGCCAGCAGCCGACGGCTACCTGTGGATCAGCCCCAGCATTTT. Protein sequence: CASSRRLPVDQPQHF. V and J are TRBV28 and TRBJ1-5; D is unclear. The CDR3 totals 15 residues. Trimming cost V 6 bases and J 5 bases, with 17 bases left between them. Germline CDR1 is MDHEN and CDR2 is SYDVKM.

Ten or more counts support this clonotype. Written as DNA, the CDR3 is TGTGCCAGCAGTTTAACAGGTCCTCAGGTAAATCAGCCCCAGCATTTT. It is translated as CASSLTGPQVNQPQHF. J is TRBJ1-5 and V is TRBV28; a possible D gene is TRBD1 (5 bases). Deletions cut 2 bases from V and 4 bases from J, with 15 bases between. This CDR3 comprises 16 residues. The germline V gene encodes CDR1 MDHEN and CDR2 SYDVKM.

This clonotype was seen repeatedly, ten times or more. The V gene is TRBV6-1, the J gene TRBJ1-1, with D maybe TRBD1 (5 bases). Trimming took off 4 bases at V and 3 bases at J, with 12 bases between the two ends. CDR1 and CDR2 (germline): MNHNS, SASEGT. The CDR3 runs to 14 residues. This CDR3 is CASSVSGVDTEAFF. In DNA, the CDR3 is TGTGCCAGCAGTGTTTCGGGGGTGGACACTGAAGCTTTCTTT.

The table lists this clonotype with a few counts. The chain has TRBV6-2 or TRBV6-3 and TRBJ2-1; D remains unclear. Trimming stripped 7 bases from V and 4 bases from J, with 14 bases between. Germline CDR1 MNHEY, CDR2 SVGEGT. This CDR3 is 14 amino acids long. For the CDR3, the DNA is TGTGCCAGCACTAAGGGCCCCTCATACAATGAGCAGTTCTTC. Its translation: CASTKGPSYNEQFF.

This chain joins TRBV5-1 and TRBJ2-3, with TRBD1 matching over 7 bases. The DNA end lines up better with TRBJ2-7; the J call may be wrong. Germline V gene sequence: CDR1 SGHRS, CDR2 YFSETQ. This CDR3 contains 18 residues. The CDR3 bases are TGCGCCAGCAGCTTGGGCTTAAGATTCGGGACAGTTAGCTACGAGCAGTACTTC. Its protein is CASSLGLRFGTVSYEQYF.

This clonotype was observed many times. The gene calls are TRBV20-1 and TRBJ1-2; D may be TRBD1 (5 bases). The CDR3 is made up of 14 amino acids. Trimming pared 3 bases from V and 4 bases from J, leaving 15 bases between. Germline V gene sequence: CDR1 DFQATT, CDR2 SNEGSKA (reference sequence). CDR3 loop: CSASGEGAGYGYTF. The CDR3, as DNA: TGCAGTGCTAGTGGGGAAGGGGCTGGCTATGGCTACACCTTC.